Here is one T cell receptor beta chain with its context. Antigen unknown. A read error may produce the germline difference seen at one junction end. Profiling relied on immunoSEQ multiplex PCR, and the TCRdb table lists in-frame clones only, not all of them. The table has approximately 25,000 clones, roughly four fifths seen once. This sample stems from a study of lymphopenia after photon versus proton radiotherapy. This CDR3 comprises 15 residues. Germline CDR1 and CDR2: KGHSH and LQKENI. Findings and limits, study-wide: A bigger post-nadir fall in TCR diversity correlated inversely with survival time in deceased patients.

J is TRBJ2-1 and V is TRBV18, with D perhaps being TRBD1 or TRBD2 (7 bases each). The TCR originated in a woman in her 70s with pancreatic cancer. The specimen was peripheral blood, collected from a patient treated with proton-based radiotherapy. DNA for the CDR3: TGTACCAGCTCACCAGGGGGGGCAATGTACAATGAGCAGTTCTTC. This codes for CTSSPGGAMYNEQFF.